This T cell receptor beta chain was identified in a study of blood T cell repertoires in COVID-19. Whole-study context: Researchers got acute and convalescent COVID-19 samples from the United States, Italy and Spain.

Produced via immunoSEQ multiplex PCR; TCRdb's table is partial and in-frame only. The sample has some 490,000 clones, less than 90% seen once. The CDR3 length is 13 residues. V lost 4 bases and J lost 7; bases outside the gene matches: 8. Germline V gene sequence: CDR1 SGDLS, CDR2 YYNGEE. Cohorts were based on clinical histories the participants reported. The study counted Cohort 3 donors as recovered given two negative PCRs, clearance, or symptom resolution. The clonotype comes from a woman aged 55-70 years who had recovered from COVID-19. Input material: PBMCs or T cells enriched from blood (not recorded which). This chain joins TRBV9 and TRBJ2-7, with 7 bases identical to TRBD1. The CDR3 DNA follows: TGTGCCAGCAGCACCGGGACAGCAAAAGAGCAGTACTTC. This sequence encodes CASSTGTAKEQYF.